A single sample gave rise to the 25 T cell receptor beta chains below, sequenced in a study of graft-versus-host responses after intestinal transplantation. Which antigens these TCRs recognize remains unknown. Data came from immunoSEQ multiplex PCR; TCRdb stores just in-frame clones and leaves some out. The table has around 100,000 clones, 93% seen once. Sequenced here: unstimulated CD8+ T cells sorted from spleen or lymph node cells, sampled before intestinal transplant. The source is a human donor who received an intestinal transplant.

The chain combines TRBV4-1 with TRBJ1-2, with D uncertain. Trimming shortened V by 0 bases and J by 4 bases, and 9 bases separated the two germline ends. Germline loops: CDR1 MGHRA, CDR2 YSYEKL. CDR3 length: 14 amino acids. The CDR3 reads CASSQEASPYGYTF. The DNA of the CDR3 is TGCGCCAGCAGCCAAGAAGCCAGTCCCTATGGCTACACCTTC.

The rearrangement joins TRBV7-2 to TRBJ1-1; 7 bases are a match to TRBD1. The ends lost 2 bases at V and 6 bases at J; junction bases unmatched: 12. The CDR3 totals 16 residues. Per germline, CDR1 SGHTA and CDR2 FQGNSA. As DNA, the CDR3 is TGTGCCAGCAGCTTAAGGGGGCGACAGGGTGGATCTGAAGCTTTCTTT. It specifies CASSLRGRQGGSEAFF.

The CDR3 reads CASLDRTTNEKLFF. The CDR3 region has the DNA TGTGCCAGTCTGGACCGTACAACTAATGAAAAACTGTTTTTT. The chain carries TRBV19 and TRBJ1-4, with D uncertain. The V gene lost 8 bases and the J gene lost 0 bases, with 10 bases spanning the gap. CDR1 and CDR2 from the germline V gene are LNHDA and SQIVND (reference sequence). The CDR3 is 14 residues long.

The rearrangement uses TRBV7-9 and TRBJ2-1, with D uncertain. The CDR3 has 16 residues. The V end was cut by 4 bases, the J end by 5 bases, with 18 bases between. From germline, CDR1 is SEHNR and CDR2 FQNEAQ (reference sequence). The CDR3 coding sequence is TGTGCCAGCAGCTCCCTACCCCAGCGCTCGCACAATGAGCAGTTCTTC. This sequence encodes CASSSLPQRSHNEQFF.

CDR3 sequence: CASNLQGAVTEAFF. For the CDR3, the DNA is TGTGCCAGCAACTTACAGGGGGCAGTCACTGAAGCTTTCTTT. The chain employs TRBV2 and TRBJ1-1; TRBD1 matches 9 bases. The V segment lost 7 bases and the J segment 4 bases; nucleotides outside the gene matches: 7. The germline CDR1 and CDR2 sequences are SNHLY and FYNNEI. The CDR3 runs 14 residues.

The J gene is TRBJ2-5, the V gene TRBV10-3; TRBD1 matches at 9 bases. CDR1 is ENHRY, CDR2 SYGVKD, per germline. V trimming: 2 bases; J trimming: 4 bases; junction bases outside the gene matches: 8. The CDR3 is 16 residues long. The DNA of the CDR3 is TGTGCCATCAGTGAGGGTGGGACAGGGAGCACAGAGACCCAGTACTTC. Protein product: CAISEGGTGSTETQYF.

In DNA, the CDR3 is TGTGCCAGCAGCCAGTCGACAGGGAATGGCTACACCTTC. This gives the protein CASSQSTGNGYTF. The rearrangement links TRBV16 to TRBJ1-2, with TRBD1 identical over 7 bases. V was clipped by 3 bases and J by 6 bases; unmatched bases: 4. This CDR3 comprises 13 residues. CDR1 KGHSY and CDR2 FQNENV come from the germline V gene.

The J gene is TRBJ2-7, the V gene TRBV7-9; 9 positions agree with TRBD2. V was clipped by 5 bases and J by 2 bases; unmatched bases: 4. The length of the CDR3 is 14 residues. Germline assignment: CDR1 SEHNR and CDR2 FQNEAQ (reference sequence). In nucleotides, the CDR3 is TGTGCCAGCAGCGGGACTAGCCCAGCCTACGAGCAGTACTTC. The encoded protein is CASSGTSPAYEQYF.

The chain combines TRBV2 with TRBJ2-5, with D tentatively TRBD1 or TRBD2 (6 bases each). CDR3 length: 14 residues. Deletions cut 7 bases from V and 1 base from J, with 13 bases between. CDR1 SNHLY and CDR2 FYNNEI come from the germline V gene. Here the CDR3 DNA reads TGTGCCAGCAAAAAGGGGGGCCTCCAAGAGACCCAGTACTTC. Translated, it gives CASKKGGLQETQYF.

This chain connects TRBV28 to TRBJ1-1; D is unclear. Germline CDR1 and CDR2: MDHEN and SYDVKM. The CDR3 is 16 residues long. The V end was cut by 2 bases, the J end by 0 bases, with 13 bases between. In DNA form, the CDR3 reads TGTGCCAGCAGTTTACAACCACCACTGATGAACACTGAAGCTTTCTTT. It codes for CASSLQPPLMNTEAFF.

The chain is built from TRBV9 and TRBJ2-5, with 15 bases that match TRBD2. In germline, CDR1 is SGDLS, CDR2 YYNGEE. The trim removed 4 bases at V and 5 bases at J, leaving 9 bases unmatched. CDR3 size: 17 residues. The CDR3 region is CASSLWTSGGAGETQYF. The CDR3, as DNA: TGTGCCAGCAGCCTCTGGACTAGCGGGGGGGCTGGGGAGACCCAGTACTTC.

The gene calls are TRBV27 and TRBJ2-5; D unclear. V was trimmed by 5 bases and J by 3 bases, leaving 16 bases between them. CDR1 and CDR2 from the germline V gene are MNHEY and SMNVEV (reference sequence). The CDR3 covers 15 residues. CDR3 sequence (DNA): TGTGCCAGCAGTCCAAGCCTGGGCAGGAAAGAGACCCAGTACTTC. This translates into CASSPSLGRKETQYF.

This chain links TRBV4-1 with TRBJ1-6; 8 bases match TRBD1. This CDR3 comprises 17 residues. CDR1 and CDR2 (germline): MGHRA, YSYEKL. Trimming took 0 bases from V and 7 from J; bases not matched to a gene: 8. CDR3 sequence reads: CASSQEGTWTGNSPLHF. CDR3 in DNA: TGCGCCAGCAGCCAAGAAGGTACCTGGACAGGGAATTCACCCCTCCACTTT.

The chain is built from TRBV5-6 and TRBJ2-7; 7 nucleotides line up with TRBD1. Trimming cost V 4 bases and J 2 bases; bases outside gene matches: 9. Per germline, CDR1 SGHDT and CDR2 YYEEEE. The length of the CDR3 is 15 residues. CDR3 sequence: CASSPRQGAPYEQYF. CDR3 in DNA: TGTGCCAGCAGCCCCAGACAGGGAGCCCCCTACGAGCAGTACTTC.

This chain joins TRBV10-2 and TRBJ2-1; TRBD2 might be the D (5 bases). The V and J ends lost 0 bases and 8 bases respectively, with 8 bases between them. CDR3 length: 13 residues. CDR1 is WSHSY and CDR2 is SAAADI in the germline V gene. The CDR3 protein is CASSESGGDEQFF. The CDR3 region has the DNA TGCGCCAGCAGTGAGTCAGGAGGAGATGAGCAGTTCTTC.

This clone was recorded once. This chain joins TRBV7-8 and TRBJ2-7; D is uncertain. Germline CDR1 SGHVS, CDR2 FQNEAQ. V was shortened by 0 bases and J by 2 bases, with 11 bases between the two germline ends. This CDR3 spans 15 amino acids. The CDR3 sequence is CASSLAHPGPYEQYF. The CDR3 nucleotides are TGTGCCAGCAGCTTAGCTCACCCAGGTCCCTACGAGCAGTACTTC.

The J gene is TRBJ1-2, the V gene TRBV4-1, with a possible D match to TRBD1 (5 bases). The germline V gene has CDR1 MGHRA and CDR2 YSYEKL. The CDR3 is 15 amino acids. Between the trimmed V and J ends, which lost 4 bases and 4 bases, there was a span of 16 bases. For the CDR3, the DNA is TGCGCCAGCAGCCCACAAAGGACCCAGGGCTATGGCTACACCTTC. Translated: CASSPQRTQGYGYTF.

The gene calls are TRBV11-2 and TRBJ1-1, with D possibly being TRBD1 (6 bases). The germline V gene has CDR1 SGHAT and CDR2 FQNNGV. V was trimmed by 6 bases and J by 5 bases, leaving 13 bases between them. The CDR3 runs 13 residues. CDR3 region: CASSPTGSTEAFF. CDR3 DNA sequence: TGTGCCAGCAGTCCAACAGGGAGTACTGAAGCTTTCTTT.

The chain is built from TRBV4-2 and TRBJ2-7; D gene unclear. The CDR3 has 13 residues. Trimming removed 4 bases at V and 3 bases at J, with 10 bases between. Germline CDR1 reads LGHNA; CDR2 reads YNFKEQ. The CDR3 DNA follows: TGTGCCAGCAGCCCGCCAGGTTACTACGAGCAGTACTTC. It is translated as CASSPPGYYEQYF.

In this sample, this clone turned up once. This chain joins TRBV6-5 and TRBJ1-6, with D unclear. CDR1 and CDR2 from the germline V gene are MNHEY and SVGAGI. The CDR3 is made up of 14 amino acids. V dropped 5 bases and J dropped 8 bases, with 13 bases sitting between them. CDR3 bases: TGTGCCAGCAGTCCTCCGCGTGGGGATTCACCCCTCCACTTT. Translated: CASSPPRGDSPLHF.

This rearrangement joins TRBV10-3 to TRBJ2-7; D unresolved. The germline V gene encodes CDR1 ENHRY and CDR2 SYGVKD. The CDR3 covers 13 residues. V was cut by 3 bases and J by 0 bases, with 6 bases left in between. CDR3 nucleotide sequence: TGTGCCATCAGTGATGAGAGCTCCTACGAGCAGTACTTC. This sequence encodes CAISDESSYEQYF.

The chain combines TRBV5-4 with TRBJ2-3, with 7 bases identical to TRBD2. CDR3 length equals 15 residues. Germline V gene sequence: CDR1 SGHNT, CDR2 YYREEE (reference sequence). V shed 4 bases, J shed 6 bases, and the junction held 11 bases outside the gene matches. The CDR3 sequence: CASSPRGGESDTQYF. CDR3 nucleotides: TGTGCCAGCAGCCCCCGCGGGGGAGAGAGTGATACGCAGTATTTT.

The chain uses TRBV10-2 and TRBJ2-2; D remains unclear. This CDR3 spans 13 amino acids. CDR1 is WSHSY and CDR2 is SAAADI in the germline V gene. Trimming stripped 3 bases from V and 5 bases from J, with 7 bases between. Here the CDR3 reads CASSEMATGELFF. As DNA, the CDR3 is TGCGCCAGCAGTGAAATGGCAACCGGGGAGCTGTTTTTT.

A single count supports this clone. The junction shows a germline mismatch at one end, possibly a read error. This chain connects TRBV6-1 to TRBJ2-1, with unresolved D. CDR1 is MNHNS, CDR2 SASEGT, per germline. The CDR3 covers 14 residues. CDR3 in DNA: TGTGCCAGCAGGTTATCCGAATCCTTCAATGAGCAGTTCTTC. Translation gives CASRLSESFNEQFF.

The gene calls are TRBV7-9 and TRBJ2-4; 9 bases are a match to TRBD2. The CDR3 loop spans 16 amino acids. The ends lost 4 bases at V and 9 bases at J; junction bases unmatched: 13. Germline CDR1 and CDR2: SEHNR and FQNEAQ (reference sequence). The chain's CDR3 is CASSSGTSPIVAIQYF. CDR3 DNA sequence: TGTGCCAGCAGCTCCGGGACTAGCCCTATTGTGGCCATTCAGTACTTC.